Reported below is one T cell receptor (beta chain). Using immunoSEQ multiplex PCR, the repertoire was profiled, and TCRdb retains in-frame clones only, with some absent. Here the sample spans some 370,000 clones, around 92% being singletons. Germline values: CDR1 SEHNR, CDR2 FQNEAQ (reference sequence). Trimming pared 2 bases from V and 6 bases from J, leaving 8 bases between. The CDR3 sequence is 14 residues long. This record belongs to a study of blood T cell repertoires in COVID-19. Looking at the study overall: Samples taken during acute and convalescent COVID-19 were collected in the United States, Italy and Spain.

The origin of this receptor is a man between 40 and 49 years old with acute or convalescent COVID-19. This rearrangement joins TRBV7-9 to TRBJ2-6; the D is unclear. Sequenced material: peripheral blood. The CDR3 DNA is TGTGCCAGCAGCTTAATTCCTTCGGCCAACGTCCTGACTTTC. Protein sequence: CASSLIPSANVLTF.